A selection of T cell receptor beta chains follows, all from one sample in a study of T cells in localized non-small cell lung cancer. Sequencing was performed with immunoSEQ multiplex PCR; in TCRdb, only in-frame clones are kept and a portion is missing. The sample consists of 53,000 or so clones, about 89% of them appearing once. The material sequenced was peripheral blood, taken before any cancer treatment. The receptors originated from a man between 40 and 69 years old with stage I lung adenocarcinoma. Both conserved end residues are part of each CDR3.

>TRBJ2-7|TRBV6-1
CASSMTGGNEQYF
>TRBJ2-5|TRBV7-6
CASSLGLPDFPPETQYF
>TRBJ2-1|TRBV9
CASSSRQGSTWEEQFF
>TRBJ2-2|TRBV27
CASSSWTSGRAGTGELFF
>TRBJ2-3|TRBV6-6
CASSYARTADTQYF
>TRBJ1-2|TRBV30
CAWSRRDRGRRGYTF
>TRBJ1-2|TRBV28
CASTVRDYYGYTF
>TRBJ1-2|TRBV5-4
CASSLHTDGYTF
>TRBJ2-5|TRBV21-1
CASSKRAGGETQYF
>TRBJ2-3|TRBV11-1
CASTGRPPADTQYF
>TRBJ2-5|TRBV18
CASSPSLAGGETQYF
>TRBJ1-1|TRBV18
CASSPSGRTEAFF
>TRBJ2-3|TRBV6-1
CASNERDFHSDTQYF
>TRBJ1-5|TRBV6-5
CASSAREALGQPQHF
>TRBJ1-2|TRBV19
CASSPRWTGTTGDGYTF
>TRBJ2-3|TRBV19
CASSIDSIGLGYTQYF
>TRBJ1-2|TRBV6-5
CASSLQFEGGYTF
>TRBJ1-5|TRBV27
CASSLGAEYQPQHF
>TRBJ2-7|TRBV6-1
CASSVGGGLSYEQYF
>TRBJ2-7|TRBV2
CASSEAYEQYF
>TRBJ2-3|TRBV28
CASSFAKWLARGADTQYF
>TRBJ2-2|TRBV9
CASSVLRNTGELFF
>TRBJ2-2|TRBV2
CASRIRVDGELFF
>TRBJ1-1|TRBV6-6
CAGHNPNTEAFF
>TRBJ2-1|TRBV5-1
CASSLGGSSYNEQFF
>TRBJ1-5|TRBV6-6
CASRPVDQPQHF
>TRBJ2-7|TRBV11-2
CASSLEGGGAYEQYF
>TRBJ2-4|TRBV4-1
CASSQVGGLPKNIQYF
>TRBJ2-7|TRBV6-5
CASSSPDSSYIHEQYF
>TRBJ2-3|TRBV28
CASRTPGPRDTQYF
>TRBJ2-5|TRBV7-9
CASSTEDSPGTQYF
>TRBJ2-7|TRBV27
CASSSPGLNYEQYF
>TRBJ2-3|TRBV4-2
CASSQDGVRADTQYF
>TRBJ2-1|TRBV25-1
CASSESLDREGQDEQFF
>TRBJ2-1|TRBV19
CASSIGVSTSGSAGQFF
>TRBJ1-5|TRBV7-9
CASSSGPAGNQPQHF